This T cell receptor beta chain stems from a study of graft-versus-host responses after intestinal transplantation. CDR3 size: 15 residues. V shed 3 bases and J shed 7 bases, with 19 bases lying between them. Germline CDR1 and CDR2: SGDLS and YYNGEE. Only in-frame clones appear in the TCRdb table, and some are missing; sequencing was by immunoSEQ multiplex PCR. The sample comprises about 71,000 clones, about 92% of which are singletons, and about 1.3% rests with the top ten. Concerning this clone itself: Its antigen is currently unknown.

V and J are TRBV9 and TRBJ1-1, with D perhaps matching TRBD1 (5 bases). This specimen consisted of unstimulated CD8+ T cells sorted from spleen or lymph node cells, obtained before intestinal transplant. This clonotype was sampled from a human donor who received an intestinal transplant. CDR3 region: CASSATTGDHSEAFF. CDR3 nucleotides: TGTGCCAGCAGCGCCACGACGGGGGACCACAGTGAAGCTTTCTTT.